This TCR beta chain was sequenced during a study of blood T cell repertoires in COVID-19. Study in general: Collection of acute and convalescent COVID-19 samples took place in the United States, Italy and Spain.

Deletions cut 0 bases from V and 6 bases from J, with 12 bases between. The germline CDR1 and CDR2 sequences are SGHRS and YFSETQ. This CDR3 region has 14 residues. Here immunoSEQ multiplex PCR was the method, and the copy in TCRdb shows in-frame clones only, minus some. The profile shows around 130,000 clones, 65% to 90% of them singletons. Assignment of participants to cohorts was predicated upon participant-reported clinical history. The chain is built from TRBV5-1 and TRBJ2-5; D possibly corresponds to TRBD2 (6 bases). The sequence derives from a woman between 50 and 59 years old who had recovered from COVID-19. Sequences were obtained from PBMCs or T cells enriched from blood (not recorded which). The chain's CDR3 is CASSLAAGLQTQYF. CDR3 nucleotide sequence: TGCGCCAGCAGCTTGGCCGCGGGGTTGCAGACCCAGTACTTC.